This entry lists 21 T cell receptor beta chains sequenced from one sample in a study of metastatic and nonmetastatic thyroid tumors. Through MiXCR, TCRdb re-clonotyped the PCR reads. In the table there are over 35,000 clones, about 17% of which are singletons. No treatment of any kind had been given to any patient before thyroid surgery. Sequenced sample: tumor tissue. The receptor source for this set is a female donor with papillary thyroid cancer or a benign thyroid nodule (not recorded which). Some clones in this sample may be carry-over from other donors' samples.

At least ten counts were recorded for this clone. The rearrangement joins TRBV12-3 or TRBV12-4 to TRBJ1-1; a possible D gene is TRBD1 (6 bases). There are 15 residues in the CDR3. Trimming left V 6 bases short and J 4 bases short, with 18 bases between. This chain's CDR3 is CASSPTWGAATEAFF. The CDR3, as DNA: TGTGCCAGCAGCCCGACCTGGGGGGCGGCCACTGAAGCTTTCTTT.

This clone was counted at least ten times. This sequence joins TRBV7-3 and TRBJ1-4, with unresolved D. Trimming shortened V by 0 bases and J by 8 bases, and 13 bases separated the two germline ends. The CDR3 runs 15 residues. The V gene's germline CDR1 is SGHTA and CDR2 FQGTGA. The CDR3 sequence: CASSLTGAAGEKLFF. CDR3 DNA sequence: TGTGCCAGCAGCTTAACGGGAGCTGCGGGCGAAAAACTGTTTTTT.

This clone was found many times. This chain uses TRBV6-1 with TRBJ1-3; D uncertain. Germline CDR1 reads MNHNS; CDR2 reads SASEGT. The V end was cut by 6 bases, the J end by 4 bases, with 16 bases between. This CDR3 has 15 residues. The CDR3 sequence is CASRGSGFFGNTIYF. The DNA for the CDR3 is TGTGCCAGCAGAGGGAGCGGATTTTTCGGAAACACCATATATTTT.

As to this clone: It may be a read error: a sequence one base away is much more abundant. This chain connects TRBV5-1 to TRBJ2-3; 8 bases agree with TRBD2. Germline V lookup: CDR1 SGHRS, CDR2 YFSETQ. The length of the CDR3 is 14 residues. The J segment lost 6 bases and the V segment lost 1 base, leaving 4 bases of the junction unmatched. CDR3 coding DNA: TGCGCCAGCAGCTTGTCCACGGGAGGGGATACGCAGTATTTT. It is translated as CASSLSTGGDTQYF.

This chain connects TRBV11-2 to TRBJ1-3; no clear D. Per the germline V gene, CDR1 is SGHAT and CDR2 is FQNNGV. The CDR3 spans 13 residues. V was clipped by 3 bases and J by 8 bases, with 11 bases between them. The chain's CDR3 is CASSLTSRDTIYF. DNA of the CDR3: TGTGCCAGCAGCTTGACGAGTAGAGACACCATATATTTT.

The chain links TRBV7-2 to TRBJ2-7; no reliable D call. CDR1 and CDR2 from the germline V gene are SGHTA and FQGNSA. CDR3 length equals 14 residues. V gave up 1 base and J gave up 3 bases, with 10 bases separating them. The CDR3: CASSLGEWGYEQYF. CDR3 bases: TGTGCCAGCAGCTTAGGAGAGTGGGGCTACGAGCAGTACTTC.

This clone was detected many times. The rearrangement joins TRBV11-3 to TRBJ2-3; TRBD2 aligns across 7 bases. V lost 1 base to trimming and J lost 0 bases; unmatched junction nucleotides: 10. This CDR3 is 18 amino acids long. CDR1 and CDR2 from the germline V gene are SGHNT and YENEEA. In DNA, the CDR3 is TGTGCCAGCAGCTTAGGTTTCTGGCGGGAGAGTAGCACAGATACGCAGTATTTT. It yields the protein CASSLGFWRESSTDTQYF.

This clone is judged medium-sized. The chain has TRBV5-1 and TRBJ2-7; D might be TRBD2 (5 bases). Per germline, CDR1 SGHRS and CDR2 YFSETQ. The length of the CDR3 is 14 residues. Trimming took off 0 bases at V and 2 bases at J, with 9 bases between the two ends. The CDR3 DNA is TGCGCCAGCAGCTTGGTTGGCGGGCCCTACGAGCAGTACTTC. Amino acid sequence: CASSLVGGPYEQYF. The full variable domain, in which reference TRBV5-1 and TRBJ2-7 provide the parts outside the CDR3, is KAGVTQTPRYLIKTRGQQVTLSCSPISGHRSVSWYQQTPGQGLQFLFEYFSETQRNKGNFPGRFSGRQFSNSRSEMNVSTLELGDSALYLCASSLVGGPYEQYFGPGTRLTVT.

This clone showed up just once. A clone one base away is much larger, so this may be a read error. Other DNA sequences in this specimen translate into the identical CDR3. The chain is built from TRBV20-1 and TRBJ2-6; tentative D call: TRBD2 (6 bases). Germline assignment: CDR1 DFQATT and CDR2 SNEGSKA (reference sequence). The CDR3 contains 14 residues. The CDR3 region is CNARRDSGANVLTF. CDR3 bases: TGCAATGCTAGGCGGGACTCTGGTGCCAACGTCCTGACTTTC.

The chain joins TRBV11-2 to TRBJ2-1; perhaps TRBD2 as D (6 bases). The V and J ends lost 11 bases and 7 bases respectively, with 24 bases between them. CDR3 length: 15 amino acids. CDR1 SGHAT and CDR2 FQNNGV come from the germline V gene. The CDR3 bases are TGTGCCGCCCTCCCCGGTAGCGGTACATATAATGAGCAGTTCTTC. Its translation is CAALPGSGTYNEQFF.

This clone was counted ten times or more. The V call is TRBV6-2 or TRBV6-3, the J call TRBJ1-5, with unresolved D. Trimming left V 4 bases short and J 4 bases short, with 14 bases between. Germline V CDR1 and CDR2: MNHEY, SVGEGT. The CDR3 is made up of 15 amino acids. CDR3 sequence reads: CASSSNTNFNQPQHF. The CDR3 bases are TGTGCCAGCAGTTCGAACACTAATTTTAATCAGCCCCAGCATTTT.

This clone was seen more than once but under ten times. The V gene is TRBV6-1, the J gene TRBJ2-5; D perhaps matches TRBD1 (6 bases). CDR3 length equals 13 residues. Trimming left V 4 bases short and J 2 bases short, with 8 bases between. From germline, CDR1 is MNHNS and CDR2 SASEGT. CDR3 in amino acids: CASSGDIQETQYF. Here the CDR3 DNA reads TGTGCCAGCAGTGGGGACATTCAAGAGACCCAGTACTTC.

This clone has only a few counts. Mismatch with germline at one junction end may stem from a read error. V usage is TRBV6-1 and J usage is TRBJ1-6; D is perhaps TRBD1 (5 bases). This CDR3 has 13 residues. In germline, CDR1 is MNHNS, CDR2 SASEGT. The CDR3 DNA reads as TGTGCCAGCTCTAGGGGTTTCAACTCACCCCTACACTTT. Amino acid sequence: CASSRGFNSPLHF.

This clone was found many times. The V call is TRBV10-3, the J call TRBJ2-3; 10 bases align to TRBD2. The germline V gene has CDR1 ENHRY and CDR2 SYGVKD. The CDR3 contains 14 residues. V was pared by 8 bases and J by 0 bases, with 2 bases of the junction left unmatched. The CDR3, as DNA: TGTGCCATCGGGACTAGCGCTAGCACAGATACGCAGTATTTT. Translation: CAIGTSASTDTQYF.

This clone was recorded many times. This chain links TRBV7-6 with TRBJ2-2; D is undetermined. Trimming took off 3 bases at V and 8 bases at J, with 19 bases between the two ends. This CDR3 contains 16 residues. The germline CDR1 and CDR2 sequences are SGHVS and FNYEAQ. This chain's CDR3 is CASSLSVANGGGELFF. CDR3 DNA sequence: TGTGCCAGCAGCTTGTCGGTGGCCAACGGTGGGGGGGAGCTGTTTTTT.

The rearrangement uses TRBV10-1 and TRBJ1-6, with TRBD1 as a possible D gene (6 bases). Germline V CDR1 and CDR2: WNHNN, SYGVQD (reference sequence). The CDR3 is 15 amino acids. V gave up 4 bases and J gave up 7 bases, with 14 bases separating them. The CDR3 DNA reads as TGCGCCAGCAGTGGAATAACAGGGTACAATTCACCCCTCCACTTT. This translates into CASSGITGYNSPLHF.

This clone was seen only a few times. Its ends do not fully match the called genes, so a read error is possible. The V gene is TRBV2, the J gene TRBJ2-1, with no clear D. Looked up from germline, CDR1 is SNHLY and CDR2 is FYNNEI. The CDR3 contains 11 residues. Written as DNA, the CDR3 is TGTGCCAGCACGGTAGCACTTGAGCAGTCCTTC. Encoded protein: CASTVALEQSF. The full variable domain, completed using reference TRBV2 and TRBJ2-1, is EPEVTQTPSHQVTQMGQEVILRCVPISNHLYFYWYRQILGQKVEFLVSFYNNEISEKSEIFDDQFSVERPDGSNFTLKIRSTKLEDSAMYFCASTVALEQSFGPGTRLTVL.

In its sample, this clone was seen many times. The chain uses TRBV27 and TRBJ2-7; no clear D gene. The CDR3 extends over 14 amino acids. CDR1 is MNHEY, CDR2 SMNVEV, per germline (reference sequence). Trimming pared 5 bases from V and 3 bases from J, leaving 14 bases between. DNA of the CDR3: TGTGCCAGCAGTCGACGTGGCGCAGTCTACGAGCAGTACTTC. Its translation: CASSRRGAVYEQYF.

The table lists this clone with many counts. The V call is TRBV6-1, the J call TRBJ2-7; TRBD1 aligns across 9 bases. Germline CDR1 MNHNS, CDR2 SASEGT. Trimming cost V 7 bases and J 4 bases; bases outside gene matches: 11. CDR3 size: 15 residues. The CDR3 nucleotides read TGTGCCAGCATTTGGGGGGGACAGGGACTTTACGAGCAGTACTTC. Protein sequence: CASIWGGQGLYEQYF.

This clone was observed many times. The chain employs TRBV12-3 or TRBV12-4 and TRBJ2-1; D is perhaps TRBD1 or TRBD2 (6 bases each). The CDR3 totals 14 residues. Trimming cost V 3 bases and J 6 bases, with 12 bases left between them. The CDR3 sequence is CASSLGGVLNEQFF. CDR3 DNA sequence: TGTGCCAGCAGTTTGGGGGGCGTACTCAATGAGCAGTTCTTC.

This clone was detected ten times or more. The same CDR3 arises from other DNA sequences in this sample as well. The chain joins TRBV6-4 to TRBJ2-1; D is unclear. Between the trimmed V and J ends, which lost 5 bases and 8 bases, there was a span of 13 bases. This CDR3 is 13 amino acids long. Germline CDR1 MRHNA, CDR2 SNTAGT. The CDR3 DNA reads TGTGCCAGCAGTTTAGATGGTCGCGATGAGCAGTTCTTC. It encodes CASSLDGRDEQFF.